The sequence of this T cell receptor (beta chain) was determined in a study of identical twins. Study-wide points: Within cord blood, abundant beta clonotypes carried fewer insertions, but memory repertoires showed no such trend.

CDR1 LGHNA and CDR2 YNFKEQ come from the germline V gene. This CDR3 has 11 residues. The ends were cut back, 2 bases at V and 4 bases at J, with 1 base in the middle. This clonotype was seen repeatedly, ten times or more. No antigen is known for it. Donors were all healthy Caucasians. TCRdb analysed the 5' RACE reads with MiXCR anew, one entry per CDR3 protein. Of 1.5 million to 2 million distinct CDR3 sequences listed, about 31% are singletons. The TCR comes from a newborn girl in good health. The J gene is TRBJ2-3, the V gene TRBV4-2, with D unclear. The sample consisted of cord blood. The CDR3: CASSQSDTQYF. DNA of the CDR3: TGTGCCAGCAGCCAATCAGATACGCAGTATTTT.